The rows below give T cell receptor beta chains drawn from one sample of a study of T cell responses to AZD1222 COVID-19 vaccine. Profiling relied on immunoSEQ multiplex PCR, and the TCRdb table lists in-frame clones only, not all of them. The sample contains roughly 55,000 clones, around 89% of which appear only once. The sequencing here drew on peripheral blood, taken on day 0 of AZD1222 vaccination. The receptor source for this set is an adult in good health. Both conserved end residues are part of each CDR3. D genes are given only for firm matches. Only part of the rows carry a size: once, few, many, or a class if the clone is expanded.

TRBV4-2	TRBJ2-1	TRBD2	-	TGTGCCAGCAGCCAAGATGGGGCGGGAGCAATGATCAATGAGCAGTTCTTC	CASSQDGAGAMINEQFF
TRBV6-5	TRBJ1-2	-	-	TGTGCCAGCAGGACGCCCGGGAATAACTATGGCTACACCTTC	CASRTPGNNYGYTF
TRBV30	TRBJ1-2	-	-	TGTGCCTGGAGTGTTGGTTGGAACTATGGCTACACCTTC	CAWSVGWNYGYTF
TRBV24-1	TRBJ2-1	TRBD2	-	TGTGCCACCAGTGGATCTAGCGGGAATGTTGAGCAGTTCTTC	CATSGSSGNVEQFF
TRBV4-1	TRBJ2-1	TRBD1	once	TGCGCCAGCAGCCCCGGGGACAGGGACAATGAGCAGTTCTTC	CASSPGDRDNEQFF
TRBV3-1/TRBV3-2	TRBJ2-3	TRBD2	-	TGTGCCAGCAGCACGGGACTAGTGGTAGATACGCAGTATTTT	CASSTGLVVDTQYF
TRBV7-2	TRBJ2-7	TRBD2	-	TGTGCCAGCAGCTTGAATAGCGGGAGTTTCTACGAGCAGTACTTC	CASSLNSGSFYEQYF
TRBV9	TRBJ2-7	-	-	TGTGCCAGCAGTGGGCCCCCCCTGTACGAGCAGTACTTC	CASSGPPLYEQYF
TRBV5-1	TRBJ2-5	TRBD2	few	TGCGCCAGCAGCCTAGCGGGAGGAGAGACCCAGTACTTC	CASSLAGGETQYF
TRBV5-4	TRBJ2-7	-	-	TGTGCCAGCAGTTACGGTGCGGCGGTGTACTCCTACGAGCAGTACTTC	CASSYGAAVYSYEQYF
TRBV7-2	TRBJ1-1	TRBD1	-	TGTGCCAGCAGCCGGGCAGGGGGCGCCGTGAACACTGAAGCTTTCTTT	CASSRAGGAVNTEAFF
TRBV18	TRBJ2-7	-	-	TGTGCCAGCTCACCCCCTGGGTCCTACGAGCAGTACTTC	CASSPPGSYEQYF
TRBV5-1	TRBJ2-2	-	-	TGCGCCAGCAGCCGATTCCGCACCGGGGAGCTGTTTTTT	CASSRFRTGELFF
TRBV27	TRBJ2-7	-	-	TGTGCCACCCATGGTCCGGGGACCTACGAGCAGTACTTC	CATHGPGTYEQYF
TRBV9	TRBJ2-5	-	-	TGTGCCAGCAGCGTAGGCTACCAAGAGACCCAGTACTTC	CASSVGYQETQYF
TRBV28	TRBJ2-1	TRBD1	-	TGTGCCAGCCACGGGACAGCCTACAATGAGCAGTTCTTC	CASHGTAYNEQFF
TRBV14	TRBJ1-1	-	few	TGTGCCAGCAGCCAAGCGAGTAATCCATATTCGTGGGGTGAAGCTTTCTTT	CASSQASNPYSWGEAFF
TRBV5-1	TRBJ2-3	TRBD2	-	TGCGCCAGCAAGATCCCTAGCGGGAGTTTGGATACGCAGTATTTT	CASKIPSGSLDTQYF
TRBV7-9	TRBJ1-2	-	-	TGTGCCAGCAGCCGCGGACAGACGCGTAACTATGGCTACACCTTC	CASSRGQTRNYGYTF
TRBV2	TRBJ2-5	TRBD2	-	TGTGCCAGCAAGGTTAGCGGGAGCCAAGAGACCCAGTACTTC	CASKVSGSQETQYF
TRBV6-6	TRBJ1-5	-	-	TGTGCCAGCGTCCAGGCCCCGATGAACTATCAGCCCCAGCATTTT	CASVQAPMNYQPQHF
TRBV6-5	TRBJ1-1	TRBD1	once	TGTGCCAGCACTAAGACAGGGCCCACTGAAGCTTTCTTT	CASTKTGPTEAFF
TRBV27	TRBJ2-3	TRBD2	-	TGTGCCAGCAGTGTACTAGCGGGGTCTAGCACAGATACGCAGTATTTT	CASSVLAGSSTDTQYF
TRBV7-9	TRBJ2-7	TRBD1	once	TGTGCCAGCAGCCAGAGGGATGGGAGAAGGGGGCGCGAGAGCTACGAGCAGTACTTC	CASSQRDGRRGRESYEQYF
TRBV2	TRBJ1-3	-	-	TGTGCCAGCAGTGTGGGGTTCGGAAACACCATATATTTT	CASSVGFGNTIYF
TRBV5-1	TRBJ2-7	-	once	TGCGCCAGCAGCTTGGAATTGCGAGGGGGGAGTCCCTACGAGCAGTACTTC	CASSLELRGGSPYEQYF
TRBV27	TRBJ1-2	TRBD1	-	TGTGCCAGCAGGGGACAGGGGGCCTATGGCTACACCTTC	CASRGQGAYGYTF
TRBV11-2	TRBJ2-7	-	-	TGTGCCAGCAGCCCTGGTACTGGCTCAGCCTACGAGCAGTACTTC	CASSPGTGSAYEQYF
TRBV2	TRBJ1-2	TRBD1	-	TGTGCCAGCAGTTCACAGGGGAGTAAGGACTATGGCTACACCTTC	CASSSQGSKDYGYTF
TRBV10-3	TRBJ1-4	-	once	TGTGCCATCAGTGACGGGGTACCTAATGAAAAACTGTTTTTT	CAISDGVPNEKLFF
TRBV5-6	TRBJ1-3	-	-	TGTGCCAGCAGCACCCTGGGGGGAGACTCTGGAAACACCATATATTTT	CASSTLGGDSGNTIYF
TRBV30	TRBJ1-2	TRBD1	-	TGTGCCTGGAGTGTACGACAGGGGAACAGAGGCTACACCTTC	CAWSVRQGNRGYTF
TRBV19	TRBJ2-3	-	-	TGTGCCACCAGAGGGGGGAGACCAGATACGCAGTATTTT	CATRGGRPDTQYF
TRBV10-3	TRBJ2-2	-	-	TGTGCCATCAGTGAGCAGAGGACAGTTAACACCGGGGAGCTGTTTTTT	CAISEQRTVNTGELFF
TRBV24-1	TRBJ1-1	-	once	TGTGCCACAGATATATCCGGGCCCCAACCCGGGGTGAACACTGAAGCTTTCTTT	CATDISGPQPGVNTEAFF
TRBV3-1/TRBV3-2	TRBJ2-1	TRBD2	-	TGTGCCAGCAGCCAAGATTTGACTAGCGGGACCTACAATGAGCAGTTCTTC	CASSQDLTSGTYNEQFF
TRBV13	TRBJ1-5	-	-	TGTGCCAGCAGCTCCGGAGGGCAGCCCCAGCATTTT	CASSSGGQPQHF
TRBV6-2/TRBV6-3	TRBJ2-1	TRBD2	-	TGTGCCAGCAGTGGTTATAGCGGGAGGGCCGTGGGGCCCTACAATGAGCAGTTCTTC	CASSGYSGRAVGPYNEQFF
TRBV28	TRBJ1-4	-	-	TGTGCCAGCAGGGATGAAAAACTGTTTTTT	CASRDEKLFF
TRBV6-5	TRBJ2-1	TRBD1	-	TGTGCCAGCAGTTACCCAGTCCCGGGACAGGGGAATGAGCAGTTCTTC	CASSYPVPGQGNEQFF
TRBV11-2	TRBJ2-1	TRBD2	-	TGTGCCAGCAGCCCAACTCTAACTAGCGCGGACTACAATGAGCAGTTCTTC	CASSPTLTSADYNEQFF
TRBV14	TRBJ1-4	-	-	TGTGCCAGCAGCCAAACCCCCGCGGGACTCCCAACCTCTAATGAAAAACTGTTTTTT	CASSQTPAGLPTSNEKLFF
TRBV6-5	TRBJ1-3	TRBD1	once	TGTGCCAGCAGTTACGACAGGGGCGCCGGAAACACCATATATTTT	CASSYDRGAGNTIYF
TRBV29-1	TRBJ1-2	-	-	TGCAGCGTTGGAGCCTTACAGGGCAGGGACTATGGCTACACCTTC	CSVGALQGRDYGYTF
TRBV7-3	TRBJ2-2	-	-	TGTGCCAGCAGCCCGTTTGGCGGGGAGCTGTTTTTT	CASSPFGGELFF
TRBV19	TRBJ1-1	TRBD1	-	TGTGCCAGTAGTAACGGACAGGGGAACACTGAAGCTTTCTTT	CASSNGQGNTEAFF
TRBV28	TRBJ2-1	TRBD2	-	TGTGCCAGCAGTCGTCCGGGGACTAGCGGGAACAATGAGCAGTTCTTC	CASSRPGTSGNNEQFF